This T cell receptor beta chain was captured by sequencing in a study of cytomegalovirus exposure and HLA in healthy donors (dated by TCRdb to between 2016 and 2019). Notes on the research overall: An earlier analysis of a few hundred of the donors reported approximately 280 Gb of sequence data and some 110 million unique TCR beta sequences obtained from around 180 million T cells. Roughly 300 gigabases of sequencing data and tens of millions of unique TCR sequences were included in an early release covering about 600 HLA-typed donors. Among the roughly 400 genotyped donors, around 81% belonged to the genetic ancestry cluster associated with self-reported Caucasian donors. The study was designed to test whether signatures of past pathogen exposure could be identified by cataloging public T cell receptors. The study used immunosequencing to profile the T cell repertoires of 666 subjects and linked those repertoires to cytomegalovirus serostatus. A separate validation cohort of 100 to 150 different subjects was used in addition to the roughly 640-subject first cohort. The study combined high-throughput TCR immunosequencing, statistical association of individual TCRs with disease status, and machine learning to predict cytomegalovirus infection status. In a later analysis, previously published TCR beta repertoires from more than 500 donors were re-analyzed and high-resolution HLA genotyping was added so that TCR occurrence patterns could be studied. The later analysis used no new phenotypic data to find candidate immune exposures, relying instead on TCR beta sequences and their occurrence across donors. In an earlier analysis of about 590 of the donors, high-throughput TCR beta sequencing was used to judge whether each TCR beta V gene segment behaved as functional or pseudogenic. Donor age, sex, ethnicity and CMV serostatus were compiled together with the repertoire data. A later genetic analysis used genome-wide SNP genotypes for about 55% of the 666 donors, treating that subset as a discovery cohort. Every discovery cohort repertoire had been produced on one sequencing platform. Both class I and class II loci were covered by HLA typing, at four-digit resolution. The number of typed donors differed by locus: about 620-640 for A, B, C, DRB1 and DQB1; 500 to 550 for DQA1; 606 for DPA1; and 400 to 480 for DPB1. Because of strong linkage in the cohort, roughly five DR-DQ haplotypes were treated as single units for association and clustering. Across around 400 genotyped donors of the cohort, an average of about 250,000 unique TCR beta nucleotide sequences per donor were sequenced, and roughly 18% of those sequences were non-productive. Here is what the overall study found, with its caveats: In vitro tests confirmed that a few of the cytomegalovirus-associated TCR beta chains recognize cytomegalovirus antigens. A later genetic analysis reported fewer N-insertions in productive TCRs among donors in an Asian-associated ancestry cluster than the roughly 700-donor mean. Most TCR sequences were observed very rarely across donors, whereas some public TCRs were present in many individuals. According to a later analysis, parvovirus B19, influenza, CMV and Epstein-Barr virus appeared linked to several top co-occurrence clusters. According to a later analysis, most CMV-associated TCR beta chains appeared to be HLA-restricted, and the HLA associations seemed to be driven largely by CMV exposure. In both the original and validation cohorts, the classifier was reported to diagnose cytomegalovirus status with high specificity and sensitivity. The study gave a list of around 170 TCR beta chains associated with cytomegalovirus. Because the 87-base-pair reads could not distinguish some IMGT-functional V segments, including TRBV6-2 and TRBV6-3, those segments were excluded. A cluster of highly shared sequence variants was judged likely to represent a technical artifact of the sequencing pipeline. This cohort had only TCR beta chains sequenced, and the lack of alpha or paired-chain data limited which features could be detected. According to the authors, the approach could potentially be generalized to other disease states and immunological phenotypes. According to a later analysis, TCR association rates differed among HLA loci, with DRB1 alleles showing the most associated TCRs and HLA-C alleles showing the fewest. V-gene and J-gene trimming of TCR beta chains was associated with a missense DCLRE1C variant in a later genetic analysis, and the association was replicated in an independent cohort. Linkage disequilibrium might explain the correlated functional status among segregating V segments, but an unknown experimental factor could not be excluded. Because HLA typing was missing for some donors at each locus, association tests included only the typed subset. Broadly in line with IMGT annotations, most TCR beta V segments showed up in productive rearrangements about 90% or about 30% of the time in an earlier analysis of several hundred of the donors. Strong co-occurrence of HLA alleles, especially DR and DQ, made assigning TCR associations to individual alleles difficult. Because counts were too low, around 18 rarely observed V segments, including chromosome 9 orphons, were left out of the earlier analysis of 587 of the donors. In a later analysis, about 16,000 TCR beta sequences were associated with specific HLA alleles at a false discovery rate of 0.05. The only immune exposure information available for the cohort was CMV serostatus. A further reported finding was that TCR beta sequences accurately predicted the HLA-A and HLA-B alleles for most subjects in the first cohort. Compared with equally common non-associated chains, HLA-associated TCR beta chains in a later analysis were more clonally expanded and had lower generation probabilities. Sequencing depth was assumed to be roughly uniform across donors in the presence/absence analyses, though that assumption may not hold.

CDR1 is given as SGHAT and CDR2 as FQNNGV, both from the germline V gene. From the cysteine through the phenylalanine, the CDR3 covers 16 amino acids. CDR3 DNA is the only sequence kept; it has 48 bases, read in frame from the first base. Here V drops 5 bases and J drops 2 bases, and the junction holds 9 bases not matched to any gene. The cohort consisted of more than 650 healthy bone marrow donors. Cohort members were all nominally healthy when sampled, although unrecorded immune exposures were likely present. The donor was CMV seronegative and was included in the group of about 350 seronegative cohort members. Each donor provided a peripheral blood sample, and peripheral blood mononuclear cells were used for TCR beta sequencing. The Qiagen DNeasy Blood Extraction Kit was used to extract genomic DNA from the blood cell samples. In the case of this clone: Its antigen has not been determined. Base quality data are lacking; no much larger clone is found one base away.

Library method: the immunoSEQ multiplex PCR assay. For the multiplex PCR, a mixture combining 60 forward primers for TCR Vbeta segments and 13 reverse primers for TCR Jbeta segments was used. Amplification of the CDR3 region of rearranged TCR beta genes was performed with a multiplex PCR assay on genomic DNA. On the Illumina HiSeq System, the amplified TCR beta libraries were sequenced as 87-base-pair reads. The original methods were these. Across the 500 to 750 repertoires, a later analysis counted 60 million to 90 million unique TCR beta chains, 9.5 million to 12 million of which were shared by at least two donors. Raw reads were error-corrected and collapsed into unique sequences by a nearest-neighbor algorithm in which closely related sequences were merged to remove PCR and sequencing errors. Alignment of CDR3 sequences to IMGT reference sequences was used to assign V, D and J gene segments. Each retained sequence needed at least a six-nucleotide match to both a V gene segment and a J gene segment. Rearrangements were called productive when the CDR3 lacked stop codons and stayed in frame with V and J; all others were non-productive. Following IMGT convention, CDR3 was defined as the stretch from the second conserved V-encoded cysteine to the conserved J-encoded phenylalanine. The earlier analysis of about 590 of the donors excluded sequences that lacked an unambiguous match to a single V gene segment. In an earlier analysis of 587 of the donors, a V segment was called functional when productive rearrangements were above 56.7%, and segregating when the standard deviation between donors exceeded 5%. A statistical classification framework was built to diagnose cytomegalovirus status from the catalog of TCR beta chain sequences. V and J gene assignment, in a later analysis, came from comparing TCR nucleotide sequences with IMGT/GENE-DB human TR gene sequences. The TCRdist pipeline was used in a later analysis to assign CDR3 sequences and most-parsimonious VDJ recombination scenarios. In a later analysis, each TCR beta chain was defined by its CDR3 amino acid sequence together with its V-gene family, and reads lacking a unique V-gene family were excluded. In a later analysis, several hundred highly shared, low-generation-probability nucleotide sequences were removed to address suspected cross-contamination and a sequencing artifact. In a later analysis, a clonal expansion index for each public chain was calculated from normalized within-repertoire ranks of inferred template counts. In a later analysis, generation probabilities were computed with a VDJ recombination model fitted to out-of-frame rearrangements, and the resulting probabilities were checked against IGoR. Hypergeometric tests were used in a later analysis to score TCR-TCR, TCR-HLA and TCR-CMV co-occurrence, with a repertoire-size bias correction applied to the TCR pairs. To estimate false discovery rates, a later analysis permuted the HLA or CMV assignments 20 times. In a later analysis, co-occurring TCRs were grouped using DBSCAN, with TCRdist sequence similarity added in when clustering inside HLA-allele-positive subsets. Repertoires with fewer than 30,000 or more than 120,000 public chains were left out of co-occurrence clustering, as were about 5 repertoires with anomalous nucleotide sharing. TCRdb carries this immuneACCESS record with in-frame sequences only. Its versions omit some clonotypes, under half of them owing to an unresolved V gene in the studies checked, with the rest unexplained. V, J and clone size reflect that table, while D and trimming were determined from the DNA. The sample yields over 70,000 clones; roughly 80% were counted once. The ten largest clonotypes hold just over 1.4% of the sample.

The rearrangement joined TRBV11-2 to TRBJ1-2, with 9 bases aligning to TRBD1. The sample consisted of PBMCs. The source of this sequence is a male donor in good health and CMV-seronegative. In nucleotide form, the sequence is TGTGCCAGCAGCCCTGTCCCGGGACAGGGAAACTATGGCTACACCTTC. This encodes CASSPVPGQGNYGYTF.